The 31 T cell receptor beta chains below all came from one sample that was sequenced in a study of blood T cell repertoires in COVID-19. Clones were read by immunoSEQ multiplex PCR, and TCRdb kept only the in-frame ones, dropping some. This table has approximately 250,000 clones, around 86% appearing once. Sequencing input: peripheral blood. These receptors came from a man aged 35-49 years with active or convalescent COVID-19.

CDR3 in amino acids: CASRKLRDTWRETQYF. In nucleotides, the CDR3 is TGTGCCAGCAGGAAATTAAGGGACACCTGGAGGGAGACCCAGTACTTC. The V call is TRBV21-1, the J call TRBJ2-5; TRBD1 reflects the table's D call only, with no check against the DNA. TRBV21-1 is a pseudogene. This CDR3 contains 16 residues.

The CDR3 nucleotides read TGTGCCAGCAGCTTCCCACAGGGGGCTGGAAACACCATATATTTT. Translation: CASSFPQGAGNTIYF. V gene TRBV5-6 combines with J gene TRBJ1-3, with TRBD1 matching over 8 bases. V lost 2 bases and J lost 2; bases outside the gene matches: 3. The CDR3 contains 15 residues. Germline CDR1 and CDR2: SGHDT and YYEEEE.

V usage is TRBV19 and J usage is TRBJ1-5; D might be TRBD1 (5 bases). Looked up from germline, CDR1 is LNHDA and CDR2 is SQIVND (reference sequence). Trimming shortened V by 7 bases and J by 2 bases, and 9 bases separated the two germline ends. This CDR3 spans 13 amino acids. This CDR3 reads CASTGSGNQPQHF. The DNA of the CDR3 is TGTGCCAGTACAGGGTCGGGCAATCAGCCCCAGCATTTT.

The chain combines TRBV5-4 with TRBJ1-1; D might be TRBD1 (5 bases). Germline lookup yields CDR1 SGHNT and CDR2 YYREEE (reference sequence). The V and J ends lost 5 bases and 4 bases respectively, with 15 bases between them. CDR3 length: 14 amino acids. The CDR3: CASRVVGVGTEAFF. The CDR3 nucleotides read TGTGCCAGCAGGGTGGTAGGGGTGGGCACTGAAGCTTTCTTT.

With regard to this clone: A read error may produce the germline difference seen at one junction end. The chain combines TRBV20-1 with TRBJ1-2; D unresolved. This CDR3 is 8 amino acids long. CDR1 is DFQATT, CDR2 SNEGSKA, per germline (reference sequence). The CDR3 is CSASPRLF. The CDR3 DNA follows: TGCAGTGCTAGTCCGCGACTTTTC.

This clone appeared a few times. The chain employs TRBV5-1 and TRBJ1-1; weak D call: TRBD1 (5 bases). Germline CDR1 reads SGHRS; CDR2 reads YFSETQ. The ends were cut back, 3 bases at V and 3 bases at J, with 15 bases in the middle. This CDR3 region has 15 residues. The CDR3 spells CASSWEGPIDTEAFF. The CDR3 DNA is TGCGCCAGCAGCTGGGAGGGACCGATTGACACTGAAGCTTTCTTT.

V usage is TRBV5-1 and J usage is TRBJ1-3; 8 bases are a match to TRBD1. Looked up from germline, CDR1 is SGHRS and CDR2 is YFSETQ. This CDR3 contains 14 residues. V lost 4 bases to trimming and J lost 0 bases; unmatched junction nucleotides: 0. The CDR3 here is CASSGTGSGNTIYF. CDR3 nucleotide sequence: TGCGCCAGCAGCGGGACAGGCTCTGGAAACACCATATATTTT. The entire variable domain, with the rest obtained from reference TRBV5-1 and TRBJ1-3, is as follows: KAGVTQTPRYLIKTRGQQVTLSCSPISGHRSVSWYQQTPGQGLQFLFEYFSETQRNKGNFPGRFSGRQFSNSRSEMNVSTLELGDSALYLCASSGTGSGNTIYFGEGSWLTVV.

V is TRBV12-5 and J is TRBJ2-3; D is possibly TRBD1 (6 bases). Between the trimmed V and J ends, which lost 3 bases and 4 bases, there was a span of 11 bases. The germline V gene encodes CDR1 LGHNT and CDR2 FRNRAP. The CDR3 covers 14 residues. CDR3 bases: TGTGCTAGTGGTTTAACAGGGCTCGCAGATACGCAGTATTTT. Translated, it gives CASGLTGLADTQYF.

This rearrangement joins TRBV28 to TRBJ1-1, with TRBD1 matching over 8 bases. Germline CDR1 is MDHEN and CDR2 is SYDVKM. Trimming removed 2 bases from V and 5 bases from J; junction bases left unmatched: 10. CDR3 length equals 16 residues. The CDR3 DNA follows: TGTGCCAGCAGTTTAGTTTTCGGACAGGGAAAAACTGAAGCTTTCTTT. Translated, it gives CASSLVFGQGKTEAFF. Using reference TRBV28 and TRBJ1-1 for the parts outside the CDR3, the full variable domain is DVKVTQSSRYLVKRTGEKVFLECVQDMDHENMFWYRQDPGLGLRLIYFSYDVKMKEKGDIPEGYSVSREKKERFSLILESASTNQTSMYLCASSLVFGQGKTEAFFGQGTRLTVV.

The chain is built from TRBV7-6 and TRBJ2-3; the match to TRBD2 covers 7 bases. The CDR3 has 18 residues. From germline, CDR1 is SGHVS and CDR2 FNYEAQ. V lost 5 bases and J lost 0; bases outside the gene matches: 14. CDR3: CASSPTGRGPRSTDTQYF. CDR3 nucleotides: TGTGCCAGCAGCCCAACGGGGAGGGGACCCCGGAGCACAGATACGCAGTATTTT.

As to this clone: The junction and the germline gene differ at one end; a read error may be behind it. The CDR3 reads CASSIARGLGETQYF. In nucleotides, the CDR3 is TGTGCCAGCAGCATAGCGAGGGGGCTCGGTGAGACCCAGTACTTC. The rearrangement links TRBV7-2 to TRBJ2-5, with 7 bases lining up with TRBD1. The CDR3 totals 15 residues. CDR1 and CDR2 from the germline V gene are SGHTA and FQGNSA.

V usage is TRBV25-1 and J usage is TRBJ1-2; TRBD1 is a possible D gene (6 bases). The ends were cut back, 8 bases at V and 4 bases at J, with 11 bases in the middle. The germline V gene encodes CDR1 MGHDK and CDR2 SYGVNS. The CDR3 is 12 amino acids. The CDR3 spells CASGGGGYGYTF. CDR3 DNA sequence: TGTGCCAGCGGGGGCGGGGGCTATGGCTACACCTTC.

The rearrangement joins TRBV19 to TRBJ1-4; TRBD1 matches at 8 bases. Germline CDR1 and CDR2: LNHDA and SQIVND (reference sequence). V was pared by 3 bases and J by 6 bases, with 9 bases of the junction left unmatched. The CDR3 runs to 16 residues. CDR3 protein: CASSISYRTGHEKLFF. CDR3 nucleotide sequence: TGTGCCAGTAGTATCTCCTACCGGACAGGGCATGAAAAACTGTTTTTT. The whole variable domain, remainder taken from reference TRBV19 and TRBJ1-4, is DGGITQSPKYLFRKEGQNVTLSCEQNLNHDAMYWYRQDPGQGLRLIYYSQIVNDFQKGDIAEGYSVSREKKESFPLTVTSAQKNPTAFYLCASSISYRTGHEKLFFGSGTQLSVL.

The J gene is TRBJ2-5, the V gene TRBV24-1, with D maybe TRBD1 (6 bases). The ends were cut back, 5 bases at V and 3 bases at J, with 12 bases in the middle. This CDR3 contains 14 residues. Germline V gene lookup returns CDR1 KGHDR and CDR2 SFDVKD. The CDR3 DNA sequence: TGTGCCACCAGTGGAACAGGGTTTGAAGAGACCCAGTACTTC. Translated: CATSGTGFEETQYF.

The genes are TRBV2 and TRBJ2-5; 10 bases match TRBD2. The CDR3 length is 15 residues. The germline V gene encodes CDR1 SNHLY and CDR2 FYNNEI. V dropped 5 bases and J dropped 5; count of bases not matched to a gene: 8. The CDR3 DNA reads as TGTGCCAGCAGTCTAGCGGGGGCCTCCAGGGAGACCCAGTACTTC. This gives the protein CASSLAGASRETQYF.

V gene TRBV24-1 combines with J gene TRBJ1-5; D is possibly TRBD1 (5 bases). The CDR3 has 14 amino acids. Trimming took off 9 bases at V and 1 base at J, with 12 bases between the two ends. Germline V CDR1 and CDR2: KGHDR, SFDVKD. The CDR3 nucleotides read TGTGCCACCCAAGCGGGGCCCAGCAATCAGCCCCAGCATTTT. It translates to CATQAGPSNQPQHF.

This clone was seen a handful of times. The CDR3 sequence: CASSQLGTGSYEQYF. The CDR3 DNA reads as TGCGCCAGCAGCCAGCTCGGGACAGGATCCTACGAGCAGTACTTC. The rearrangement joins TRBV4-1 to TRBJ2-7; 8 nucleotides line up with TRBD1. The CDR3 sequence is 15 residues long. Germline lookup yields CDR1 MGHRA and CDR2 YSYEKL. The J segment lost 1 base and the V segment lost 3 bases, leaving 5 bases of the junction unmatched.

The V gene is TRBV10-1, the J gene TRBJ2-1, with TRBD1 matching over 9 bases. In germline, CDR1 is WNHNN, CDR2 SYGVQD (reference sequence). V shed 3 bases and J 6 bases; nucleotides not matched to a gene: 6. CDR3 length: 15 amino acids. As DNA, the CDR3 is TGCGCCAGCAGTGACGGACAGGGGATGGGCAATGAGCAGTTCTTC. Residues: CASSDGQGMGNEQFF.

The chain recombines TRBV5-8 with TRBJ2-3, with TRBD1 matching over 7 bases. V lost 4 bases, J lost 6 bases, and 11 bases stayed unmatched. Looked up from germline, CDR1 is SGHTS and CDR2 is YDEGEE. The CDR3 covers 15 residues. The CDR3 loop reads CASSPPGQLGDTQYF. The CDR3 DNA sequence: TGTGCCAGCAGCCCACCGGGACAGCTGGGGGATACGCAGTATTTT.

The rearrangement links TRBV6-5 to TRBJ2-7; no clear D. The length of the CDR3 is 11 residues. V lost 9 bases to trimming and J lost 5 bases, with 11 bases between them. In germline, CDR1 is MNHEY, CDR2 SVGAGI. The CDR3 nucleotides are TGTGCCAGTCAGCAGGTCCACGAGCAGTACTTC. Encoded protein: CASQQVHEQYF.

The count of this clone is one. The chain links TRBV19 to TRBJ2-5, with TRBD2 as a possible D gene (5 bases). The CDR3 has 14 residues. Trimming removed 3 bases at V and 4 bases at J, with 12 bases between. Germline CDR1 reads LNHDA; CDR2 reads SQIVND (reference sequence). In DNA, the CDR3 is TGTGCCAGTAGTATGAGGGCTGGACGAGAGACCCAGTACTTC. Its protein is CASSMRAGRETQYF.

This rearrangement joins TRBV10-3 to TRBJ2-5; 9 nucleotides agree with TRBD1. This CDR3 has 15 residues. Trimming at V came to 2 bases and at J to 5 bases, leaving 6 bases not matched to a gene. Germline loops: CDR1 ENHRY, CDR2 SYGVKD. CDR3 sequence (DNA): TGTGCCATCAGTGAGCCGACAGGGGGTCCGGAGACCCAGTACTTC. Its protein is CAISEPTGGPETQYF.

The chain carries TRBV4-1 and TRBJ2-1, with D possibly matching TRBD2 (6 bases). Germline values: CDR1 MGHRA, CDR2 YSYEKL. The V end was cut by 8 bases, the J end by 3 bases, with 17 bases between. CDR3 length: 15 residues. CDR3 in amino acids: CASGLARRGYNEQFF. CDR3 DNA sequence: TGCGCCAGCGGCTTGGCCAGGAGGGGCTACAATGAGCAGTTCTTC.

This clone was counted a single time. V usage is TRBV7-9 and J usage is TRBJ2-4, with TRBD1 matching 8 bases. Germline lookup yields CDR1 SEHNR and CDR2 FQNEAQ (reference sequence). Germline trimming cut 6 bases from V and 7 bases from J; bases unmatched to any gene: 2. The CDR3 extends over 12 amino acids. The CDR3 DNA sequence: TGTGCCAGCAGTCGGGACAGGAACATTCAGTACTTC. Protein sequence: CASSRDRNIQYF.

The chain combines TRBV30 with TRBJ2-2, with TRBD2 matching 8 bases. V shed 5 bases, J shed 5 bases, and the junction held 10 bases outside the gene matches. Per the germline V gene, CDR1 is GTSNPN and CDR2 is SVGIG (reference sequence). CDR3 length: 15 amino acids. In nucleotides, the CDR3 is TGTGCCTGGGGGACTAGTGGGGACGGAACCGGGGAGCTGTTTTTT. As protein: CAWGTSGDGTGELFF. Complete variable domain (other parts from reference TRBV30 and TRBJ2-2): SQTIHQWPATLVQPVGSPLSLECTVEGTSNPNLYWYRQAAGRGLQLLFYSVGIGQISSEVPQNLSASRPQDRQFILSSKKLLLSDSGFYLCAWGTSGDGTGELFFGEGSRLTVL.

The V call is TRBV28, the J call TRBJ2-7, with D hard to call. Trimming removed 4 bases from V and 0 bases from J, with 19 bases in between. CDR1 is MDHEN and CDR2 is SYDVKM in the germline V gene. There are 17 residues in the CDR3. In nucleotides, the CDR3 is TGTGCCAGCAGTTCCCCCCTTATTGGGCGAAGCTCCTACGAGCAGTACTTC. Amino acid sequence: CASSSPLIGRSSYEQYF.

The chain recombines TRBV7-3 with TRBJ2-3, with 12 bases aligning to TRBD2. The CDR3 contains 16 residues. Trimming took 4 bases from V and 0 from J; bases not matched to a gene: 2. From germline, CDR1 is SGHTA and CDR2 FQGTGA. The CDR3 here is CASSSGTSGSTDTQYF. As DNA, the CDR3 is TGTGCCAGCAGCTCGGGGACTAGCGGGAGCACAGATACGCAGTATTTT.

V usage is TRBV9 and J usage is TRBJ1-4; D not certain. Looked up from germline, CDR1 is SGDLS and CDR2 is YYNGEE. Trimming removed 4 bases from V and 10 bases from J, with 14 bases in between. CDR3 length equals 13 residues. The CDR3 nucleotides are TGTGCCAGCAGCCAGACGGGGTTTGGAAAACTGTTTTTT. Translating it yields CASSQTGFGKLFF.

The V gene is TRBV5-4, the J gene TRBJ2-7; D is possibly TRBD2 (7 bases). V dropped 4 bases and J dropped 3 bases, with 17 bases sitting between them. The CDR3 is 15 residues long. Germline V gene data show CDR1 as SGHNT and CDR2 as YYREEE (reference sequence). CDR3: CASSPGGRGDYEQYF. The CDR3 coding sequence is TGTGCCAGCAGCCCGGGGGGCAGGGGAGACTACGAGCAGTACTTC.

This clone came up a few times. The DNA of the CDR3 is TGCGCCAGCAGCTCGAGCACAGATACGCAGTATTTT. It is translated as CASSSSTDTQYF. This chain uses TRBV5-1 with TRBJ2-3; no reliable D call. V lost 3 bases to trimming and J lost 0 bases, with 2 bases between them. CDR3 length: 12 amino acids. CDR1 SGHRS and CDR2 YFSETQ come from the germline V gene.

The chain couples TRBV6-5 to TRBJ2-5; weak D call: TRBD2 (5 bases). The V and J ends lost 2 bases and 4 bases respectively, with 5 bases between them. The germline CDR1 and CDR2 sequences are MNHEY and SVGAGI. The CDR3 consists of 12 residues. CDR3 region: CASSYEGETQYF. In DNA, the CDR3 is TGTGCCAGCAGTTACGAGGGAGAGACCCAGTACTTC.